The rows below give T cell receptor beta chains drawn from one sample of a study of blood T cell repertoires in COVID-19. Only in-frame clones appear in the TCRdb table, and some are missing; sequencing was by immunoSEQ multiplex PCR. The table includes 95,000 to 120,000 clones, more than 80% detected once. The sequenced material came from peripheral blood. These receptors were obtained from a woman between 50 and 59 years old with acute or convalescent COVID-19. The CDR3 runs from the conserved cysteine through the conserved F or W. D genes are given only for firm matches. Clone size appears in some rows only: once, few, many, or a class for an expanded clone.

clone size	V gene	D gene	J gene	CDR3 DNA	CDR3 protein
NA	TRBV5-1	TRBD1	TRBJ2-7	TGCGCCAGCAGCCGCGTCGACAGGGGACACGAGCAGTACTTC	CASSRVDRGHEQYF
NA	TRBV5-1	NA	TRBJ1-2	TGCGCCAGCAGCTTGGGAGGGTTATATGGCTACACCTTC	CASSLGGLYGYTF
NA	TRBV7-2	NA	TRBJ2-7	TGTGCCAGCAGCTCTTCGAGGGATTCCTACGAGCAGTACTTC	CASSSSRDSYEQYF
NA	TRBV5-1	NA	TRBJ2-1	TGCGCCAGCAGCTTGGCTGGGCCTAATGAGCAGTTCTTC	CASSLAGPNEQFF
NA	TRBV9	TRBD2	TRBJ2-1	TGTGCCAGCAGCGCATCTAGCGGGTCTTACAATGAGCAGTTCTTC	CASSASSGSYNEQFF
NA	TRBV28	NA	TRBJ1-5	TGTGCCAGCAGTTTACGGGATCAGCCCCAGCATTTT	CASSLRDQPQHF
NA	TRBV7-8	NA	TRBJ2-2	TGTGCCAGCAGCCGAGTAGGAACTAACAGGGCGCACACCGGGGAGCTGTTTTTT	CASSRVGTNRAHTGELFF
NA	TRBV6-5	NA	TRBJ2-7	TGTGCCAGCAGTTACTCTCGCAGGGGCTACGAGCAGTACTTC	CASSYSRRGYEQYF
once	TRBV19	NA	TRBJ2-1	TGTGCCAGTAGTATAGCGGGCAATGAGCAGTTCTTC	CASSIAGNEQFF
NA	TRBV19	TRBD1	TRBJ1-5	TGTGCCAGTAGTCCGGGACAGGCCAATCAGCCCCAGCATTTT	CASSPGQANQPQHF
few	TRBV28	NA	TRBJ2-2	TGTGCCAGCACTTCGAGTCTGCCCGGGGAGCTGTTTTTT	CASTSSLPGELFF
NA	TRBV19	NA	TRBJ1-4	TGTGCCAGTAGGTCGGACAGACTAGAAAAACTGTTTTTT	CASRSDRLEKLFF
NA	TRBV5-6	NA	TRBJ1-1	TGTGCCAGCAGCAGAAGAGGGAACACTGAAGCTTTCTTT	CASSRRGNTEAFF
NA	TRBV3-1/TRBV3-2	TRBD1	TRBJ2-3	TGTGCCAGCAGCCAAGTCAGGGGGTATACAGATACGCAGTATTTT	CASSQVRGYTDTQYF
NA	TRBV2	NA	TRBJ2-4	TGTGCCAGCAGAAGGAGAGGGACCAAAAACATTCAGTACTTC	CASRRRGTKNIQYF
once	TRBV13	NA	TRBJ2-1	TGTGCCAGCAGCTCACCCAAGGAGAGCTTTGGAAATGAGCAGTTCTTC	CASSSPKESFGNEQFF
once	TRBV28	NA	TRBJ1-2	TGTGCCAGCACCACCCTTGGACATTCCGCTGTGGGCTACACCTTC	CASTTLGHSAVGYTF
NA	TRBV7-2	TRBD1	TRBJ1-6	TGTGCCAGCAGCTTAGCGTCAGGGGGCTGGTCACCCCTCCACTTT	CASSLASGGWSPLHF
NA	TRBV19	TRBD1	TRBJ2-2	TGTGCCAGTAGGCGACAGGGGAACACCGGGGAGCTGTTTTTT	CASRRQGNTGELFF
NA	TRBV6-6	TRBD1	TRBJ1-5	TGTGCCAGCAGCCTCGGACAGGGCGGTCAGCCCCAGCATTTT	CASSLGQGGQPQHF
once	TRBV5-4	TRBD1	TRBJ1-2	TGTGCCAGCAGCTCGATTACAGGGGCTGGGGCCTATGGCTACACCTTC	CASSSITGAGAYGYTF
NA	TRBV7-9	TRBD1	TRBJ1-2	TGTGCCAGCAGCCCCGACAGGGACGGTGGCTACACCTTC	CASSPDRDGGYTF
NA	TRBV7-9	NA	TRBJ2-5	TGTGCCAGCAGCCCCGGGGGGCTAACTCAAGAGACCCAGTACTTC	CASSPGGLTQETQYF
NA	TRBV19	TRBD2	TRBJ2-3	TGTGCCAGTAGTGGACTAGCGCGGGATACGCAGTATTTT	CASSGLARDTQYF
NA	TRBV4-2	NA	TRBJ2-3	TGTGCCAGCAGCCAGCAGGCCAGGGTATCGACAGATACGCAGTATTTT	CASSQQARVSTDTQYF
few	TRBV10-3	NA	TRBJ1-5	TGTGCCATCAGTGAGGGACAGACCATGAGCGGTCAGCCCCAGCATTTT	CAISEGQTMSGQPQHF
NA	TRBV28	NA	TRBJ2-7	TGTGCCAGCAGGACCGGGAACAATGCCTACGAGCAGTACTTC	CASRTGNNAYEQYF
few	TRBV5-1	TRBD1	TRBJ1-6	TGCGCCAGCAGGGACAGGGCGAACGTGGATTCACCCCTCCACTTT	CASRDRANVDSPLHF
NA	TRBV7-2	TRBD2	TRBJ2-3	TGTGCCAGCAGCTTATTTCTAGCGGGAGCGGAAGATACGCAGTATTTT	CASSLFLAGAEDTQYF
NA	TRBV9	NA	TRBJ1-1	TGTGCCAGCAGCCCGAGGATCTACACTGAAGCTTTCTTT	CASSPRIYTEAFF
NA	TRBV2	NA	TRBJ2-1	TGTGCCAGCAGCGTAGAGTTTAAGCAGTTCTTC	CASSVEFKQFF
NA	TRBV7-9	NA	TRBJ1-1	TGTGCCAGCCAGGCCATGAACACTGAAGCTTTCTTT	CASQAMNTEAFF
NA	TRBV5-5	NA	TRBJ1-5	TGTGCCAGCAGCCCCCGGGACACCACACAGAATCAGCCCCAGCATTTT	CASSPRDTTQNQPQHF
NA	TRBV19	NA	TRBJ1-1	TGTGCCAGTGGATCCAGACTGACGACTGAAGCTTTCTTT	CASGSRLTTEAFF
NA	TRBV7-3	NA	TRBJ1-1	TGTGCCAGCAGCGTGACAGCTAACACTGAAGCTTTCTTT	CASSVTANTEAFF
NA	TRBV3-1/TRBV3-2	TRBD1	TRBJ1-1	TGTGCCAGCAGCAAGGGACAGGGGAACACTGAAGCTTTCTTT	CASSKGQGNTEAFF